This T cell receptor (beta chain) was observed in a study of cytomegalovirus exposure and HLA in healthy donors. General study results and limits: In vitro testing confirmed a few CMV-associated chains as specific for CMV antigens. Using the classifier, cytomegalovirus status was reportedly diagnosed with high specificity and sensitivity.

Method: immunoSEQ multiplex PCR; TCRdb's copy keeps in-frame clones and lacks some. In the table there are some 210,000 clones, over 65% of which are singletons. The study drew the donors from its roughly 110-subject validation cohort, separate from the roughly 700-subject first cohort. On this clone: No antigen is known for it.

V was pared by 0 bases and J by 8 bases, with 11 bases between. Looked up from germline, CDR1 is SGHRS and CDR2 is YFSETQ. The CDR3 length is 14 residues. This TCR derives from a woman aged 18-29 years in good health and CMV-seronegative. What was sequenced was PBMCs. The chain combines TRBV5-1 with TRBJ1-4, with a weak D call TRBD1 (6 bases). DNA for the CDR3: TGCGCCAGCAGCTTGGGGTCAGGGGTCGAAAAACTGTTTTTT. It encodes CASSLGSGVEKLFF.